This paragraph covers one T cell receptor (beta chain) sequence. These data belong to a study of blood T cells in healthy people across ages. The V end was cut by 4 bases, the J end by 3 bases, with 13 bases between. The germline V gene has CDR1 DFQATT and CDR2 SNEGSKA (reference sequence). This CDR3 comprises 13 residues. It was with a sample-barcoded 5' primer and a J-beta primer mix that a second PCR of roughly 7 to 12 cycles was run. TCRdb reanalysed the 5' RACE reads using MiXCR and keeps one entry per CDR3 protein. The sample gives approximately 490,000 distinct CDR3 sequences, about 24% of which show up once; approximately 10% is in the top ten. A further study also used this sample, focusing on T cells of mothers and their children.

The source is a boy aged 5-17 years in good health. The rearrangement joins TRBV20-1 to TRBJ2-7; D gene unclear. Sequenced material: blood. In DNA form, the CDR3 reads TGCAGTGCTACGGGTCCTACGGGCTACGAGCAGTACTTC. This translates into CSATGPTGYEQYF.